These T cell receptor beta chains were read from a single sample in a study of CD8 T cells in Susac syndrome. TCRdb re-derived calls from the immunoSEQ multiplex PCR reads in MiXCR, one entry per CDR3 protein. The sample includes tens of thousands of distinct CDR3 sequences, roughly 94% of them seen just once. Material for sequencing was CD4+ T cells from PBMCs. All receptors derive from a human donor with Susac syndrome. The CDR3 runs from the conserved cysteine through the conserved F or W. D genes are given only for firm matches. Size is omitted from some rows. Given values are once, few, many or a class for expanded clones.

V	J	size	length	D	CDR3	DNA
TRBV30	TRBJ1-2	-	14	-	CAWSVARVNYGYTF	TGTGCCTGGAGTGTTGCGAGAGTTAACTATGGCTACACCTTC
TRBV5-4	TRBJ2-7	-	13	-	CASSFPGTYEQYF	TGTGCCAGCAGCTTTCCAGGGACCTACGAGCAGTACTTC
TRBV6-5	TRBJ1-2	-	14	TRBD1	CASSYRTGRNGYTF	TGTGCCAGCAGTTACAGGACAGGGAGAAATGGCTACACCTTC
TRBV9	TRBJ2-7	-	14	-	CASSVGPDAYEQYF	TGTGCCAGCAGCGTAGGTCCGGACGCCTACGAGCAGTACTTC
TRBV28	TRBJ2-2	-	16	TRBD1	CASTTRRDRGAGELFF	TGTGCCAGCACCACCCGTCGGGACAGGGGGGCCGGGGAGCTGTTTTTT
TRBV5-1	TRBJ2-4	once	21	TRBD2	CASSLPMTAGGPGGAKNIQYF	TGCGCCAGCAGCTTGCCCATGACGGCGGGGGGGCCAGGTGGAGCCAAAAACATTCAGTACTTC
TRBV12-3/TRBV12-4	TRBJ1-5	-	15	TRBD1	CASSPDRTKGQPQHF	TGTGCCAGCAGTCCGGACAGGACCAAGGGGCAGCCCCAGCATTTT
TRBV4-3	TRBJ2-3	-	13	-	CASSQGNLDTQYF	TGCGCCAGCAGCCAAGGGAATTTGGATACGCAGTATTTT
TRBV5-6	TRBJ1-2	-	13	-	CASSLRDGYGYTF	TGTGCCAGCAGCTTAAGGGACGGCTATGGCTACACCTTC
TRBV7-2	TRBJ1-2	once	13	-	CASSVSHNYGYTF	TGTGCCAGCAGCGTGAGCCATAACTATGGCTACACCTTC
TRBV4-1	TRBJ1-2	-	14	TRBD1	CASSPEETGDGYTF	TGCGCCAGCAGCCCGGAGGAGACAGGGGATGGCTACACCTTC
TRBV6-2/TRBV6-3	TRBJ2-6	-	17	TRBD2	CASSPRLAAAGLRVLTF	TGTGCCAGCAGTCCGAGACTAGCGGCTGCCGGGTTACGCGTCCTGACTTTC
TRBV18	TRBJ2-7	-	13	TRBD2	CASSRGKDYEQYF	TGTGCCAGCTCGCGGGGGAAGGATTACGAGCAGTACTTC
TRBV2	TRBJ1-1	-	11	-	CASRLETEAFF	TGTGCCAGCAGATTAGAGACTGAAGCTTTCTTT
TRBV2	TRBJ2-7	-	12	-	CASEGRGNEQYF	TGTGCCAGTGAGGGCAGGGGAAACGAGCAGTACTTC
TRBV12-3/TRBV12-4	TRBJ2-1	-	15	-	CASSLFQGWGNEQFF	TGTGCCAGCAGTTTATTTCAGGGGTGGGGGAATGAGCAGTTCTTC